Listed below are T cell receptor beta chains from one sample, sequenced in a study of OX40 agonist ivuxolimab in advanced cancers. The assay was immunoSEQ multiplex PCR, and TCRdb's table has in-frame clones only and misses some. The profile shows 100,000 to 150,000 clones, roughly 92% of them singletons. Sequencing was performed on CD4+ or CD8+ T cells sorted from blood, taken in a trial of the OX40 agonist ivuxolimab. Receptors originate from an adult with an advanced solid tumor such as melanoma, head and neck, liver or kidney cancer. Both conserved end residues are part of each CDR3. The order of the fields is J gene, V gene, D gene, clone size, CDR3 protein, CDR3 DNA. A D gene is named only where the DNA matches it firmly. The listing skips clone size in some rows; elsewhere it reads once, few, many or a size class.

>TRBJ2-7|TRBV16|-|-
CASSQSRQWDEQYF
TGTGCCAGCAGCCAATCCAGACAGTGGGACGAGCAGTACTTC
>TRBJ2-1|TRBV28|TRBD2|-
CASSPSSGRWDEQFF
TGTGCCAGCAGTCCCTCGAGCGGGAGGTGGGATGAGCAGTTCTTC
>TRBJ2-1|TRBV6-5|TRBD2|-
CASSYGTRGSLNEQFF
TGTGCCAGCAGTTACGGGACTAGAGGCTCGCTCAATGAGCAGTTCTTC
>TRBJ2-1|TRBV2|TRBD2|-
CASRGGSGSFTEQFF
TGTGCCAGCAGGGGAGGCAGCGGGAGTTTCACTGAGCAGTTCTTC
>TRBJ2-6|TRBV9|-|-
CASSSNSGANVLTF
TGTGCCAGCAGCTCGAACTCTGGGGCCAACGTCCTGACTTTC
>TRBJ1-1|TRBV28|-|-
CASTGGGGAFF
TGTGCCAGCACCGGTGGGGGGGGAGCTTTCTTT
>TRBJ1-3|TRBV6-1|-|-
CASSEGAGPGNTIYF
TGTGCCAGCAGTGAAGGGGCAGGGCCAGGAAACACCATATATTTT
>TRBJ2-3|TRBV5-1|-|-
CASSLSTTYTDTQYF
TGCGCCAGCAGCCTTTCGACGACATACACAGATACGCAGTATTTT
>TRBJ2-6|TRBV9|-|-
CASSSPAMISGANVLTF
TGTGCCAGCAGCTCCCCGGCCATGATCTCTGGGGCCAACGTCCTGACTTTC
>TRBJ1-2|TRBV7-9|-|few
CASSLDGSLTIGYTF
TGTGCCAGCAGCTTAGATGGCTCCCTAACTATTGGCTACACCTTC
>TRBJ1-1|TRBV30|-|-
CAWSARGQGNTEAFF
TGTGCCTGGAGTGCCCGAGGGCAGGGGAACACTGAAGCTTTCTTT
>TRBJ2-7|TRBV5-1|-|-
CASSLNGRVFNEQYF
TGCGCCAGCAGCTTGAACGGCAGGGTGTTCAACGAGCAGTACTTC
>TRBJ2-1|TRBV25-1|TRBD1|-
CASSPPGTASYNEQFF
TGTGCCAGCAGTCCCCCAGGGACAGCCTCCTACAATGAGCAGTTCTTC